Listed below are T cell receptor beta chains from one sample, sequenced in a study of persistence of HIV-infected CD4 T cells. The assay was immunoSEQ multiplex PCR, and TCRdb's table has in-frame clones only and misses some. The table lists roughly 43,000 clones, more than 85% of them singletons, with 1.8% in the top ten. These receptors lack a known antigen. The specimen comprised CD4+ T cells sorted from PBMCs after roughly 19-hour stimulation, sampled from a patient who received antiretroviral therapy. The source of these receptors is an adult man with HIV who was CMV-seropositive. CDR3s include the opening cysteine and the closing phenylalanine or tryptophan. A D gene is named only where the DNA matches it firmly. Size is stated for part of the rows, as once, few or many counts, or as a class when the clone is expanded.

V	size	J	D	DNA	CDR3
TRBV5-5	few	TRBJ2-3	-	TGTGCCAGCAGCATAACAGGGTTCGGCACAGATACGCAGTATTTT	CASSITGFGTDTQYF
TRBV10-3	-	TRBJ2-2	TRBD1	TGTGCCATCAGTCGGACAGGGGAAATCGGGGAGCTGTTTTTT	CAISRTGEIGELFF
TRBV9	-	TRBJ2-1	TRBD2	TGTGCCAGCAGCGTAGCTACGGTGTTAGCGGGGGTTCTTGATGAGCAGTTCTTC	CASSVATVLAGVLDEQFF
TRBV12-3/TRBV12-4	-	TRBJ2-4	-	TGTGCCAGCAGTCAAAGAGACATTCAGTACTTC	CASSQRDIQYF
TRBV19	-	TRBJ1-1	-	TGTGCCAGTAGTATTGCGGGGCAGGGAACGAACACTGAAGCTTTCTTT	CASSIAGQGTNTEAFF
TRBV2	once	TRBJ1-1	TRBD1	TGTGCCACCACACAGGGGGGCAACACTGAAGCTTTCTTT	CATTQGGNTEAFF
TRBV5-6	-	TRBJ1-3	-	TGTGCCAGCAGCTTGTACGTGACCTCTGGAAACACCATATATTTT	CASSLYVTSGNTIYF
TRBV12-5	-	TRBJ2-5	-	TGTGCTAGTGGGACACTCCAAGAGACCCAGTACTTC	CASGTLQETQYF
TRBV19	-	TRBJ2-3	TRBD2	TGTGCCAGTAGTACCCCGACTAGCGCAGATACGCAGTATTTT	CASSTPTSADTQYF
TRBV12-3/TRBV12-4	once	TRBJ1-6	-	TGTGCCAGCAGTTTAGATCCCGGTTCACCCCTCCACTTT	CASSLDPGSPLHF
TRBV10-1	-	TRBJ2-3	TRBD2	TGCGCCAGCACCCCGGGAGGGTGGACAGATACGCAGTATTTT	CASTPGGWTDTQYF
TRBV12-3/TRBV12-4	-	TRBJ2-3	-	TGTGCCAGCAGTCCCCGAGATACGCAGTATTTT	CASSPRDTQYF
TRBV24-1	-	TRBJ2-3	-	TGTGCCACCAGTGATTTCGGCAGGGGATTAGATACGCAGTATTTT	CATSDFGRGLDTQYF
TRBV5-1	-	TRBJ1-2	-	TGCGCCAGCAGCTTGCAAGTGGGACTAACTAACTATGGCTACACCTTC	CASSLQVGLTNYGYTF
TRBV2	few	TRBJ1-5	-	TGTGCCAGCAGTCTTGGGGTTCCCAATCAGCCCCAGCATTTT	CASSLGVPNQPQHF
TRBV5-1	-	TRBJ2-2	TRBD1	TGCGCCAGCAGCCACCAACAGGGGGCAGGGACCGGGGAGCTGTTTTTT	CASSHQQGAGTGELFF
TRBV5-1	-	TRBJ2-3	-	TGCGCCAGCAGCTTGGGACCGAGCACAGATACGCAGTATTTT	CASSLGPSTDTQYF
TRBV28	-	TRBJ1-3	-	TGTGCCAGCAGTTTAGCTGGAAACACCATATATTTT	CASSLAGNTIYF
TRBV6-5	-	TRBJ2-2	TRBD1	TGTGCCAGCAGACAGGGGGCCCACACCGGGGAGCTGTTTTTT	CASRQGAHTGELFF
TRBV5-1	-	TRBJ2-4	-	TGCGCCAGCAGCCCCGGACCCATGGGGGCCAAAAACATTCAGTACTTC	CASSPGPMGAKNIQYF
TRBV5-6	-	TRBJ1-2	-	TGTGCCAGCAGCTTCGGGCAGGGCGGTTATGGCTACACCTTC	CASSFGQGGYGYTF
TRBV21-1	-	TRBJ1-6	-	TGTGCCAGCAGCAAAGAGCCGTTGACGGATTCACCCCTCCACTTT	CASSKEPLTDSPLHF
TRBV5-1	-	TRBJ1-1	TRBD1	TGCGCCAGCAGCCCGCAGGGACAGGGGAACACTGAAGCTTTCTTT	CASSPQGQGNTEAFF
TRBV7-9	-	TRBJ1-4	-	TGTGCCAGCAGCTTAACGGGCAAGACTAATGAAAAACTGTTTTTT	CASSLTGKTNEKLFF
TRBV10-2	-	TRBJ1-1	-	TGCGCCAGCAGTGGTGCGAGCGGGGAGTCTGAAGCTTTCTTT	CASSGASGESEAFF
TRBV14	once	TRBJ1-1	-	TGTGCCAGCAGCCCACTTTATGGGGGAGCTGAAGCTTTCTTT	CASSPLYGGAEAFF
TRBV19	-	TRBJ1-4	-	TGTGCCAGTAGCGATCGAGGACGGAATGAAAAACTGTTTTTT	CASSDRGRNEKLFF
TRBV19	-	TRBJ2-7	TRBD1	TGTGCCAGTAGTCCGCGACAGGGAAACTACGAGCAGTACTTC	CASSPRQGNYEQYF
TRBV5-1	-	TRBJ2-7	TRBD1	TGCGCCAGCAGCTGGGACAGGGGGCTTCTAAACGAGCAGTACTTC	CASSWDRGLLNEQYF
TRBV11-2	-	TRBJ2-3	-	TGTGCCAGCAGCTTAGCAGATACGCAGTATTTT	CASSLADTQYF
TRBV27	-	TRBJ1-2	-	TGTGCCAGCAGTCCGGGACAACGGTCCTTCTATGGCTACACCTTC	CASSPGQRSFYGYTF
TRBV10-3	-	TRBJ2-3	TRBD2	TGTGCCACTTCAGCGGGAACTAGCACAGATACGCAGTATTTT	CATSAGTSTDTQYF
TRBV20-1	-	TRBJ2-7	-	TGCAGTGGGGAACATTCCTACGAGCAGTACTTC	CSGEHSYEQYF
TRBV7-3	-	TRBJ1-1	TRBD1	TGTGCCAGCAACTTAGACGACAGGGGGCAAACTGAAGCTTTCTTT	CASNLDDRGQTEAFF
TRBV5-6	-	TRBJ2-7	TRBD1	TGTGCCAGCAGCGTAGGACAGGCGAGCTACGAGCAGTACTTC	CASSVGQASYEQYF
TRBV27	-	TRBJ2-2	TRBD1	TGTGCCAGCAGTCAAATGGACAGGGCCCGGGAGCTGTTTTTT	CASSQMDRARELFF
TRBV5-1	-	TRBJ2-5	TRBD1	TGCGCCAGCAGCTCCGGGACAGGGACCGAGACCCAGTACTTC	CASSSGTGTETQYF
TRBV2	-	TRBJ1-1	-	TGTGCCAGCAACCCTTTAAGGAACACTGAAGCTTTCTTT	CASNPLRNTEAFF
TRBV10-3	-	TRBJ2-3	TRBD1	TGTGCCATCAGACAGGGGACAAGCACAGATACGCAGTATTTT	CAIRQGTSTDTQYF
TRBV27	-	TRBJ1-6	-	TGTGCCAGCAGACGCCGCCGGGACATGTATAATTCACCCCTCCACTTT	CASRRRRDMYNSPLHF
TRBV29-1	once	TRBJ2-1	TRBD1	TGCAGCACCGGGACAGGACCCTACAATGAGCAGTTCTTC	CSTGTGPYNEQFF
TRBV10-3	-	TRBJ2-2	TRBD1	TGTGCCTCCGGGACAGGGCGGAGCACCGGGGAGCTGTTTTTT	CASGTGRSTGELFF
TRBV3-1/TRBV3-2	-	TRBJ2-3	TRBD2	TGTGCCAGCAGCCAACCGAGCGGGGGGTACACAGATACGCAGTATTTT	CASSQPSGGYTDTQYF
TRBV5-1	-	TRBJ2-3	-	TGCGCCAGCAGCCCCCTCCAAGGGCGGGGCACAGATACGCAGTATTTT	CASSPLQGRGTDTQYF
TRBV28	-	TRBJ2-7	-	TGTGCCAGCAGCCCGCTTCGGCTTTACGAGCAGTACTTC	CASSPLRLYEQYF
TRBV9	-	TRBJ1-3	-	TGTGCCAGCAGCCGAGAAGGAGGGGAGGGAAACACCATATATTTT	CASSREGGEGNTIYF
TRBV6-5	-	TRBJ2-5	-	TGTGCCAGCCGGGACTACCAAGAGACCCAGTACTTC	CASRDYQETQYF
TRBV6-5	-	TRBJ2-7	-	TGTGCCAGCAGTTACTCTGGGACTTACTACGAGCAGTACTTC	CASSYSGTYYEQYF
TRBV5-1	-	TRBJ1-2	-	TGCGCCAGCAGCCCCGGACCCGGAGGTACCTATGGCTACACCTTC	CASSPGPGGTYGYTF
TRBV14	-	TRBJ1-6	-	TGTGCCAGCAGCCAATCTATCAAAGGGGTAGATAATTCACCCCTCCACTTT	CASSQSIKGVDNSPLHF
TRBV27	-	TRBJ2-2	-	TGTGCCAGCAGTTTTGGCAGATCCAAACAGTACACCGGGGAGCTGTTTTTT	CASSFGRSKQYTGELFF
TRBV5-1	-	TRBJ1-1	-	TGCGCCAGCAGCTTGGTTGGGGTGCAAGCTTTCTTT	CASSLVGVQAFF
TRBV10-3	-	TRBJ1-2	TRBD1	TGTGCCATCAGTGGGGCAGGGGGTGGTGGCTATGGCTACACCTTC	CAISGAGGGGYGYTF